This is a list of T cell receptor beta chains from one sample in a study of CD8 T cells in ankylosing spondylitis. TCRdb fed the 5' RACE reads into MiXCR, producing one record per CDR3 protein. This repertoire shows about 69,000 distinct CDR3 sequences, about 5% found once; its top ten account for about 2%. The sample comprised blood, either unsorted or a sorted T cell fraction (not recorded which). The receptors shown here come from a male donor with ankylosing spondylitis or in good health (not recorded which). Both conserved end residues are part of each CDR3. Fields, in order: V gene, clone size, J gene, D gene, CDR3 protein, CDR3 DNA. D genes are given only for firm matches. A clone size is listed for some rows: how often the clone was seen (once, few, many), or a class if it is expanded.

V gene: TRBV12-3/TRBV12-4
clone size: many
J gene: TRBJ1-1
D gene: TRBD1
CDR3 protein: CASSPNQGGNTEAFF
CDR3 DNA: TGTGCCAGCAGTCCCAACCAGGGGGGGAACACTGAAGCTTTCTTT

V gene: TRBV13
clone size: many
J gene: TRBJ1-1
D gene: -
CDR3 protein: CASSVWSTEAFF
CDR3 DNA: TGTGCCAGCAGCGTCTGGTCCACTGAAGCTTTCTTT

V gene: TRBV6-1
clone size: few
J gene: TRBJ2-7
D gene: TRBD1
CDR3 protein: CTSRTGGSYEQYF
CDR3 DNA: TGTACCAGCAGGACAGGGGGTTCCTACGAGCAGTACTTC

V gene: TRBV12-3/TRBV12-4
clone size: many
J gene: TRBJ1-5
D gene: -
CDR3 protein: CASSLAGRQPQHF
CDR3 DNA: TGTGCCAGCAGTTTAGCGGGACGTCAGCCCCAGCATTTT

V gene: TRBV5-6
clone size: many
J gene: TRBJ1-5
D gene: -
CDR3 protein: CASSQTHGQGFNQPQHF
CDR3 DNA: TGTGCCAGCAGCCAAACCCATGGGCAGGGTTTCAATCAGCCCCAGCATTTT

V gene: TRBV24-1
clone size: many
J gene: TRBJ2-5
D gene: -
CDR3 protein: CATSDYGDWGFETQYF
CDR3 DNA: TGTGCCACCAGTGATTACGGGGACTGGGGATTTGAGACCCAGTACTTC

V gene: TRBV4-2
clone size: many
J gene: TRBJ2-5
D gene: TRBD2
CDR3 protein: CASSQDSAGKKETQYF
CDR3 DNA: TGTGCCAGCAGCCAAGATTCAGCGGGGAAGAAAGAGACCCAGTACTTC

V gene: TRBV7-2
clone size: few
J gene: TRBJ2-3
D gene: -
CDR3 protein: CASSRGSADTQYF
CDR3 DNA: TGTGCCAGCAGCAGAGGGTCAGCAGATACGCAGTATTTT

V gene: TRBV30
clone size: few
J gene: TRBJ2-3
D gene: -
CDR3 protein: CALGSTDTQYF
CDR3 DNA: TGTGCGCTCGGGAGCACAGATACGCAGTATTTT

V gene: TRBV5-1
clone size: many
J gene: TRBJ2-3
D gene: -
CDR3 protein: CASKPQSNTDTQYF
CDR3 DNA: TGCGCCAGCAAACCCCAGAGCAACACAGATACGCAGTATTTT

V gene: TRBV9
clone size: many
J gene: TRBJ1-4
D gene: -
CDR3 protein: CASSVAGTDDEKLFF
CDR3 DNA: TGTGCCAGCAGCGTAGCCGGGACCGACGATGAAAAACTGTTTTTT

V gene: TRBV18
clone size: many
J gene: TRBJ2-1
D gene: TRBD2
CDR3 protein: CASSPQRNSGGNEQFF
CDR3 DNA: TGTGCCAGCTCACCTCAAAGGAACTCGGGAGGCAATGAGCAGTTCTTC

V gene: TRBV7-9
clone size: -
J gene: TRBJ1-2
D gene: -
CDR3 protein: CASSLEPNNYGYTF
CDR3 DNA: TGTGCCAGCAGCTTAGAGCCCAATAACTATGGCTACACCTTC

V gene: TRBV6-2/TRBV6-3
clone size: many
J gene: TRBJ2-1
D gene: -
CDR3 protein: CASSYSSRGTYNEQFF
CDR3 DNA: TGTGCCAGCAGTTACTCGTCCAGGGGTACCTACAATGAGCAGTTCTTC

V gene: TRBV6-1
clone size: many
J gene: TRBJ1-3
D gene: -
CDR3 protein: CASSRGGSSGNTIYF
CDR3 DNA: TGTGCCAGCAGTCGGGGGGGGTCCTCTGGAAACACCATATATTTT

V gene: TRBV2
clone size: many
J gene: TRBJ1-2
D gene: TRBD1
CDR3 protein: CANQPNGTGGSPNYGYTF
CDR3 DNA: TGTGCCAACCAACCGAACGGGACAGGGGGATCCCCTAACTATGGCTACACCTTC

V gene: TRBV5-1
clone size: many
J gene: TRBJ2-3
D gene: TRBD2
CDR3 protein: CASSGTSGGDTQYF
CDR3 DNA: TGCGCCAGCAGCGGGACTAGCGGAGGAGATACGCAGTATTTT

V gene: TRBV7-9
clone size: many
J gene: TRBJ2-1
D gene: -
CDR3 protein: CASSRDREQFF
CDR3 DNA: TGTGCCAGCAGCCGCGACAGAGAGCAGTTCTTC

V gene: TRBV12-3/TRBV12-4
clone size: many
J gene: TRBJ1-2
D gene: TRBD1
CDR3 protein: CASSFGTGGNYGYTF
CDR3 DNA: TGTGCCAGCAGTTTTGGGACAGGGGGCAACTATGGCTACACCTTC

V gene: TRBV20-1
clone size: many
J gene: TRBJ2-7
D gene: -
CDR3 protein: CSASSASSYEQYF
CDR3 DNA: TGCAGTGCTAGTTCGGCATCCTCCTACGAGCAGTACTTC

V gene: TRBV19
clone size: many
J gene: TRBJ2-2
D gene: -
CDR3 protein: CASRRGSGELFF
CDR3 DNA: TGTGCCAGCAGAAGGGGGTCCGGGGAGCTGTTTTTT

V gene: TRBV6-1
clone size: many
J gene: TRBJ2-5
D gene: -
CDR3 protein: CASTTKTGTSQETQYF
CDR3 DNA: TGTGCCAGCACCACTAAGACCGGGACATCCCAAGAGACCCAGTACTTC

V gene: TRBV11-1
clone size: many
J gene: TRBJ1-5
D gene: -
CDR3 protein: CASSLALAGADSNQPQHF
CDR3 DNA: TGTGCCAGCAGCTTAGCGCTTGCAGGGGCGGATAGCAATCAGCCCCAGCATTTT

V gene: TRBV20-1
clone size: many
J gene: TRBJ1-3
D gene: TRBD1
CDR3 protein: CSASKGQGVGNTIYF
CDR3 DNA: TGCAGTGCTAGCAAGGGACAGGGGGTCGGAAACACCATATATTTT

V gene: TRBV4-3
clone size: many
J gene: TRBJ1-6
D gene: TRBD1
CDR3 protein: CASSQVSGGPSPLHF
CDR3 DNA: TGCGCCAGCAGCCAAGTTTCAGGGGGCCCTTCACCCCTCCACTTT

V gene: TRBV7-9
clone size: many
J gene: TRBJ2-1
D gene: -
CDR3 protein: CASLMGIEQFF
CDR3 DNA: TGTGCCAGCCTTATGGGAATTGAGCAGTTCTTC

V gene: TRBV5-1
clone size: many
J gene: TRBJ2-5
D gene: -
CDR3 protein: CASSLDGQEETQYF
CDR3 DNA: TGCGCCAGCAGCTTGGACGGACAAGAAGAGACCCAGTACTTC

V gene: TRBV12-3/TRBV12-4
clone size: many
J gene: TRBJ2-3
D gene: -
CDR3 protein: CASILSGLLSTDTQYF
CDR3 DNA: TGTGCCAGCATCTTGTCAGGTTTGCTGAGCACAGATACGCAGTATTTT

V gene: TRBV5-4
clone size: many
J gene: TRBJ1-1
D gene: TRBD1
CDR3 protein: CASSPDRVEAFF
CDR3 DNA: TGTGCCAGCAGCCCAGACAGGGTAGAAGCTTTCTTT

V gene: TRBV20-1
clone size: many
J gene: TRBJ2-7
D gene: TRBD2
CDR3 protein: CSARDSGTSGRDEQYF
CDR3 DNA: TGCAGTGCTAGAGATTCCGGGACTAGCGGGCGGGACGAGCAGTACTTC

V gene: TRBV29-1
clone size: many
J gene: TRBJ1-4
D gene: TRBD1
CDR3 protein: CSVQDREVEKLFF
CDR3 DNA: TGCAGCGTTCAGGACAGGGAAGTTGAAAAACTGTTTTTT

V gene: TRBV2
clone size: many
J gene: TRBJ2-1
D gene: TRBD1
CDR3 protein: CASSDNRGLYNEQFF
CDR3 DNA: TGTGCCAGCAGTGATAACAGGGGGCTTTACAATGAGCAGTTCTTC

V gene: TRBV27
clone size: many
J gene: TRBJ2-2
D gene: -
CDR3 protein: CASRPLAETGTGELFF
CDR3 DNA: TGTGCCAGCAGGCCCTTGGCCGAGACAGGCACCGGGGAGCTGTTTTTT

V gene: TRBV20-1
clone size: many
J gene: TRBJ2-7
D gene: TRBD1
CDR3 protein: CSAGDRPSAYEQYF
CDR3 DNA: TGCAGTGCTGGGGACAGGCCATCCGCCTACGAGCAGTACTTC

V gene: TRBV6-5
clone size: many
J gene: TRBJ1-4
D gene: -
CDR3 protein: CASSSLSQGGEKLFF
CDR3 DNA: TGTGCCAGCAGTTCCCTCTCCCAGGGAGGTGAAAAACTGTTTTTT

V gene: TRBV27
clone size: many
J gene: TRBJ1-1
D gene: -
CDR3 protein: CASSPPPPTNTEAFF
CDR3 DNA: TGTGCCAGCAGTCCGCCTCCACCTACGAACACTGAAGCTTTCTTT

V gene: TRBV3-1
clone size: many
J gene: TRBJ2-5
D gene: TRBD2
CDR3 protein: CASSQVAGKETQYF
CDR3 DNA: TGTGCCAGCAGCCAAGTAGCGGGGAAGGAGACCCAGTACTTC

V gene: TRBV20-1
clone size: many
J gene: TRBJ2-7
D gene: TRBD2
CDR3 protein: CSASQAGGIIYEQYF
CDR3 DNA: TGCAGTGCTTCCCAAGCGGGGGGGATTATCTACGAGCAGTACTTC

V gene: TRBV7-8
clone size: many
J gene: TRBJ1-6
D gene: -
CDR3 protein: CASRQVGDQVKESPLHF
CDR3 DNA: TGTGCCAGCAGGCAGGTCGGTGATCAGGTTAAGGAGTCACCCCTCCACTTT

V gene: TRBV10-3
clone size: many
J gene: TRBJ2-3
D gene: -
CDR3 protein: CAISGRDSYTDTQYF
CDR3 DNA: TGTGCCATCAGTGGGCGGGACAGCTACACAGATACGCAGTATTTT

V gene: TRBV9
clone size: many
J gene: TRBJ2-3
D gene: TRBD1
CDR3 protein: CASSVQGGPTDTQYF
CDR3 DNA: TGTGCCAGCAGCGTACAAGGGGGCCCCACAGATACGCAGTATTTT

V gene: TRBV29-1
clone size: many
J gene: TRBJ2-5
D gene: -
CDR3 protein: CSVVETQYF
CDR3 DNA: TGCAGCGTTGTTGAGACCCAGTACTTC